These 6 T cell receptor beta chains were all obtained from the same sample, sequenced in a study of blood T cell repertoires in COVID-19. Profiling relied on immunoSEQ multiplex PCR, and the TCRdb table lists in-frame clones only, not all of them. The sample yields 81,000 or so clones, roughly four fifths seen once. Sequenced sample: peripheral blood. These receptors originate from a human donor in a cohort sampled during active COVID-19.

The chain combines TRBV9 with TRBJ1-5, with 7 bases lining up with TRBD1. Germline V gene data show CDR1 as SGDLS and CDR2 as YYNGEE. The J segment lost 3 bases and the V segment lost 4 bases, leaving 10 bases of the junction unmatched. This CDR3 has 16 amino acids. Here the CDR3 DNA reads TGTGCCAGCAGCAGAGGGGCAGGGGGATTCAATCAGCCCCAGCATTTT. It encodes CASSRGAGGFNQPQHF.

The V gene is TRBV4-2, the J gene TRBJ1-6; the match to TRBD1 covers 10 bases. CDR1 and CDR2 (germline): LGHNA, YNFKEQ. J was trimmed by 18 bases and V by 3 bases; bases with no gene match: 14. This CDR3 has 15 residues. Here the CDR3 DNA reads TGTGCCAGCAGCCACGAAATTGGACAGGGGGAGAATCACCACTTT. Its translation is CASSHEIGQGENHHF.

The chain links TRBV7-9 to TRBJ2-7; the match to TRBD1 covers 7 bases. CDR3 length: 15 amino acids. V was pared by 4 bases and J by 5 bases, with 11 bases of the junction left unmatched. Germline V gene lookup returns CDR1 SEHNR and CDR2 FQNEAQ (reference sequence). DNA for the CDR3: TGTGCCAGCAGCTCCACAGGGGTCTACGGCGACGAGCAGTACTTC. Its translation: CASSSTGVYGDEQYF.

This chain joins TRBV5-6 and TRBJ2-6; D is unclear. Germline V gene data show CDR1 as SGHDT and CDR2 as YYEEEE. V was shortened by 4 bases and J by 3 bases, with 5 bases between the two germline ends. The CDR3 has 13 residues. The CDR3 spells CASSPFGANVLTF. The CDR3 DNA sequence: TGTGCCAGCAGCCCTTTTGGGGCCAACGTCCTGACTTTC.

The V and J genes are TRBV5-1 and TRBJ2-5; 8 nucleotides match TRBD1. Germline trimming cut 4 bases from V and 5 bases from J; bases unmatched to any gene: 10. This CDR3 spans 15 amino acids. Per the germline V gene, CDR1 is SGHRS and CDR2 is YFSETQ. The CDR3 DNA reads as TGCGCCAGCAGCCCCGGCGCAGGGGGCGGCGAGACCCAGTACTTC. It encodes CASSPGAGGGETQYF.

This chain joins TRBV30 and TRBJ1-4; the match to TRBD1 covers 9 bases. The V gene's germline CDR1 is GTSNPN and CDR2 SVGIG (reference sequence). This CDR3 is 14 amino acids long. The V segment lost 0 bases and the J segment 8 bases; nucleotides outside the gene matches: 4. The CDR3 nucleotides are TGTGCCTGGAGTGTACTGACAGGGGGGGAAAAACTGTTTTTT. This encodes CAWSVLTGGEKLFF.